The 18 T cell receptor beta chains below were found in one sample sequenced in a study of post-analysis software for immune sequencing data. Unique molecular identifiers tagged the TCR beta cDNA libraries. TCRdb re-derived calls from the PCR reads in MiXCR, one entry per CDR3 protein. The table lists under 200,000 distinct CDR3 sequences, around 36% of them singletons. The sample was blood, taken after autologous hematopoietic stem cell transplantation. Every receptor here comes from a girl aged 10 to 17 with multiple sclerosis.

V gene TRBV19 combines with J gene TRBJ1-5; D is undetermined. V was trimmed by 5 bases and J by 4 bases, leaving 6 bases between them. Germline CDR1 is LNHDA and CDR2 is SQIVND (reference sequence). CDR3 length: 12 residues. Here the CDR3 DNA reads TGTGCCAGTAGTTCTTATAATCAGCCCCAGCATTTT. Protein sequence: CASSSYNQPQHF.

V usage is TRBV15 and J usage is TRBJ2-1; a weak D match, TRBD2 (8 bases). This CDR3 spans 15 amino acids. CDR1 is LNHNV and CDR2 is YYDKDF in the germline V gene (reference sequence). V was cut by 5 bases and J by 12 bases, with 23 bases left in between. The CDR3, as DNA: TGTGCCACCAGCGCTACTCGACAGGGAACTAGCGGGCAGTTCTTC. This sequence encodes CATSATRQGTSGQFF.

This clonotype appeared a few times. This chain joins TRBV7-2 and TRBJ2-6; D tentatively reads TRBD1 or TRBD2 (5 bases each). V was cut by 1 base and J by 12 bases, with 13 bases left in between. CDR3 length: 14 amino acids. Germline V gene data show CDR1 as SGHTA and CDR2 as FQGNSA. CDR3 sequence: CASSLGGQGAVLTF. The CDR3 nucleotides read TGTGCCAGCAGCTTAGGGGGTCAGGGAGCCGTCCTGACTTTC.

The chain joins TRBV29-1 to TRBJ2-1; 10 bases fit TRBD1. Germline V gene data show CDR1 as SQVTM and CDR2 as ANQGSEA. V shed 4 bases, J shed 2 bases, and the junction held 5 bases outside the gene matches. The CDR3 sequence is 15 residues long. Written as DNA, the CDR3 is TGCAGCGTTGTTAAGGGGACAGGGGCCTACAATGAGCAGTTCTTC. Translating it yields CSVVKGTGAYNEQFF.

The CDR3, as DNA: TGTGCCAGCAGTCCCGGTTGGAAATATAATTCACCCCTCCACTTT. Translating it yields CASSPGWKYNSPLHF. The chain couples TRBV27 to TRBJ1-6; D is ambiguous. CDR3 length: 15 residues. Trimming shortened V by 5 bases and J by 4 bases, and 12 bases separated the two germline ends. Germline values: CDR1 MNHEY, CDR2 SMNVEV (reference sequence).

The rearrangement links TRBV10-3 to TRBJ2-2; D may be TRBD2 (6 bases). The CDR3 has 14 amino acids. Germline V gene data show CDR1 as ENHRY and CDR2 as SYGVKD. V lost 6 bases and J 6 bases, leaving 14 bases between the germline ends. This CDR3 is CAISPRRGSGELFF. The CDR3 DNA is TGTGCCATCAGCCCCCGGCGGGGCTCCGGGGAGCTGTTTTTT.

This chain connects TRBV20-1 to TRBJ2-3; TRBD1 agrees at 10 bases. This CDR3 is 15 amino acids long. In germline, CDR1 is DFQATT, CDR2 SNEGSKA (reference sequence). Trimming removed 4 bases from V and 2 bases from J; junction bases left unmatched: 6. The CDR3 loop reads CSATQDRGYTDTQYF. CDR3 nucleotides: TGCAGTGCTACTCAGGACAGGGGGTACACAGATACGCAGTATTTT.

In its sample, this clonotype was seen a few times. The chain employs TRBV20-1 and TRBJ2-3; maybe TRBD1 (6 bases). The V and J ends lost 6 bases and 4 bases respectively, with 11 bases between them. Looked up from germline, CDR1 is DFQATT and CDR2 is SNEGSKA (reference sequence). The CDR3 covers 12 residues. The DNA for the CDR3 is TGCAGTGCGACCTCAGGGGCAGATACGCAGTATTTT. Its translation is CSATSGADTQYF.

The V gene is TRBV12-5, the J gene TRBJ1-2; tentative D call: TRBD1 (5 bases). Per germline, CDR1 LGHNT and CDR2 FRNRAP. The CDR3 is 17 residues long. Between the trimmed V and J ends, which lost 1 base and 4 bases, there was a span of 19 bases. CDR3: CASGLDPYARGGYGYTF. The CDR3 DNA follows: TGTGCTAGTGGTTTGGACCCCTATGCGAGGGGCGGCTATGGCTACACCTTC.

The CDR3 sequence is CASSQDFAIEAFF. DNA of the CDR3: TGTGCCAGCAGCCAAGATTTCGCTATTGAAGCTTTCTTT. This chain links TRBV3-1 with TRBJ1-1, with D uncertain. Trimming cost V 0 bases and J 7 bases, with 9 bases left between them. The CDR3 spans 13 residues. Germline V lookup: CDR1 LGHDT, CDR2 YNNKEL (reference sequence).

This clonotype has just a few counts. This chain uses TRBV28 with TRBJ2-7; no firm D call. Trimming removed 3 bases at V and 0 bases at J, with 15 bases between. Germline V gene sequence: CDR1 MDHEN, CDR2 SYDVKM. The CDR3 is 16 amino acids. The CDR3 sequence: CASSFSVYPSSYEQYF. In DNA form, the CDR3 reads TGTGCCAGCAGTTTTAGTGTGTACCCTAGCTCCTACGAGCAGTACTTC.

The chain employs TRBV15 and TRBJ2-7; D perhaps matches TRBD1 (6 bases). The V gene lost 9 bases and the J gene lost 0 bases, with 12 bases spanning the gap. The CDR3 is 13 residues long. CDR1 and CDR2 (germline): LNHNV, YYDKDF (reference sequence). This CDR3 is CATQTGSSYEQYF. CDR3 DNA: TGTGCCACTCAAACAGGGAGCTCCTACGAGCAGTACTTC.

This clonotype was recorded a few times. This chain links TRBV3-1 with TRBJ1-2, with 7 bases matching TRBD1. Unmatched junction bases numbered 3, after V lost 1 base and J lost 7 bases. Germline CDR1 LGHDT, CDR2 YNNKEL (reference sequence). The CDR3 has 13 amino acids. The CDR3 loop is CASSQGTGFGYTF. The CDR3 bases are TGTGCCAGCAGCCAAGGGACAGGTTTTGGCTACACCTTC.

The chain carries TRBV6-1 and TRBJ2-3; 7 bases fit TRBD2. With V trimmed by 2 bases and J by 0 bases, 11 bases remained unmatched. Germline CDR1 is MNHNS and CDR2 is SASEGT. The CDR3 runs to 18 residues. This CDR3 reads CASSEPLLSGTSTDTQYF. For the CDR3, the DNA is TGTGCCAGCAGTGAACCCCTTCTCAGCGGGACTAGCACAGATACGCAGTATTTT.

J is TRBJ2-7 and V is TRBV13, with 9 bases that match TRBD1. This CDR3 has 14 amino acids. The trim removed 5 bases at V and 1 base at J, leaving 3 bases unmatched. Looked up from germline, CDR1 is PRHDT and CDR2 is FYEKMQ (reference sequence). The CDR3 sequence: CASSLTGGSYEQYF. CDR3 coding DNA: TGTGCCAGCAGCCTGACAGGGGGTTCCTACGAGCAGTACTTC.

V usage is TRBV28 and J usage is TRBJ2-7; a weak D match, TRBD1 (6 bases). Germline CDR1 and CDR2: MDHEN and SYDVKM. This CDR3 spans 16 amino acids. V lost 5 bases and J 3 bases, leaving 20 bases between the germline ends. The CDR3 region is CASSLRPGHKGYEQYF. The CDR3 DNA follows: TGTGCCAGCAGTCTCCGCCCGGGACACAAGGGCTACGAGCAGTACTTC.

This clonotype was picked up a small number of times. This chain connects TRBV29-1 to TRBJ2-3, with a possible D match to TRBD1 (5 bases). V was clipped by 3 bases and J by 4 bases, with 11 bases between them. CDR1 is SQVTM, CDR2 ANQGSEA, per germline. This CDR3 comprises 13 residues. The CDR3 region has the DNA TGCAGCGTTGACAAGGGGTTGGCAGATACGCAGTATTTT. It encodes CSVDKGLADTQYF.

This chain links TRBV7-9 with TRBJ2-3; no clear D gene. Trimming stripped 1 base from V and 1 base from J, with 6 bases between. The CDR3 is made up of 14 amino acids. The germline gives CDR1 SEHNR, CDR2 FQNEAQ (reference sequence). CDR3 protein: CASSLDPRTDTQYF. In DNA form, the CDR3 reads TGTGCCAGCAGCTTAGATCCTCGCACAGATACGCAGTATTTT.